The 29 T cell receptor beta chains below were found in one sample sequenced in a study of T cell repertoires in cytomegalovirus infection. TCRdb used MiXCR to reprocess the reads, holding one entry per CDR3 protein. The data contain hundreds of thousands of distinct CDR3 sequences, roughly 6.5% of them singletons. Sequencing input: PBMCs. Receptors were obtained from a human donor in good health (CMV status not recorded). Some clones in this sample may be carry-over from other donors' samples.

Here the CDR3 DNA reads TGCAGCGTTGAAAGGAACTACGAGCAGTACTTC. Translating it yields CSVERNYEQYF. The V call is TRBV29-1, the J call TRBJ2-7; D gene uncertain. The germline gives CDR1 SQVTM, CDR2 ANQGSEA. CDR3 length: 11 residues. Trimming took off 2 bases at V and 3 bases at J, with 5 bases between the two ends.

CDR3 nucleotides: TGTGCCAGCTGGGACAGGGGGGGTCCCCAGCATTTT. This translates into CASWDRGGPQHF. The chain links TRBV27 to TRBJ1-5; TRBD1 aligns across 11 bases. J was trimmed by 10 bases and V by 8 bases; bases with no gene match: 4. The CDR3 is made up of 12 amino acids. Germline values: CDR1 MNHEY, CDR2 SMNVEV (reference sequence).

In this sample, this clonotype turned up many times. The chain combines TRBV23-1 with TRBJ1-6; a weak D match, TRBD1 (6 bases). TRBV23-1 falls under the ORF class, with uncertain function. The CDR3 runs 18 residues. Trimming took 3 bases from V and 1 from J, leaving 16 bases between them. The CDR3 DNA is TGCGCCAGCAGTCATTGTAAGGAGGGGGTTTCCTATAATTCACCCCTCCACTTT. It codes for CASSHCKEGVSYNSPLHF.

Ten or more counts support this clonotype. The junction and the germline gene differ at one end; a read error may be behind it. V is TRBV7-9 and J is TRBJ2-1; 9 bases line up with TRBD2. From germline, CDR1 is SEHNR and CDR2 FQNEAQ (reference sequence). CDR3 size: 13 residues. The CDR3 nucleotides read TGTGCCAGCAGCCTAGCGGGGAACAATGAGCAGTTCTTC. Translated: CASSLAGNNEQFF.

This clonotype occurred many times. The CDR3 reads CASSLDRALNTEAFF. The CDR3, as DNA: TGTGCCAGCAGCTTAGACAGGGCCTTGAACACTGAAGCTTTCTTT. The chain recombines TRBV7-2 with TRBJ1-1; TRBD1 is a possible D gene (6 bases). CDR3 length equals 15 residues. CDR1 SGHTA and CDR2 FQGNSA come from the germline V gene. V dropped 1 base and J dropped 0 bases, with 9 bases sitting between them.

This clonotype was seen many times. The DNA for the CDR3 is TGTGCCAGCAGCGTAGCTACAGGGGGCTATGGCTACACCTTC. It translates to CASSVATGGYGYTF. The V gene is TRBV9, the J gene TRBJ1-2, with TRBD1 matching over 8 bases. CDR1 is SGDLS and CDR2 is YYNGEE in the germline V gene. This CDR3 spans 14 amino acids. V shed 0 bases, J shed 4 bases, and the junction held 2 bases outside the gene matches.

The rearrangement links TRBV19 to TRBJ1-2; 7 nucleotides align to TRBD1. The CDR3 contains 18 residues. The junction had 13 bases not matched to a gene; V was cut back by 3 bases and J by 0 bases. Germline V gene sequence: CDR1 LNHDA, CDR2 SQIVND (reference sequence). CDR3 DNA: TGTGCCAGTAGTATTGGACGACAGGGAGCCTACGCTAACTATGGCTACACCTTC. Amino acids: CASSIGRQGAYANYGYTF.

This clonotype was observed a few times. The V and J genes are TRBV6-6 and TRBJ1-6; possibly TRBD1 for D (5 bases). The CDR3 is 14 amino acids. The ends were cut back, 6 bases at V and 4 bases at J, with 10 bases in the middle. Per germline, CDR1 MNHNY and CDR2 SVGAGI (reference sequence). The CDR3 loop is CASRLDRYNSPLHF. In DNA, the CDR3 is TGTGCCAGCAGATTAGACAGATATAATTCACCCCTCCACTTT.

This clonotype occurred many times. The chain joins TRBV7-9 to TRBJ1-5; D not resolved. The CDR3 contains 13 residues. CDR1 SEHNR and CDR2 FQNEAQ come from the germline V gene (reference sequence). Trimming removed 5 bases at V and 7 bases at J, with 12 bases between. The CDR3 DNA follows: TGTGCCAGCAGCCCCTTCATAGGGCAGCCCCAGCATTTT. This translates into CASSPFIGQPQHF.

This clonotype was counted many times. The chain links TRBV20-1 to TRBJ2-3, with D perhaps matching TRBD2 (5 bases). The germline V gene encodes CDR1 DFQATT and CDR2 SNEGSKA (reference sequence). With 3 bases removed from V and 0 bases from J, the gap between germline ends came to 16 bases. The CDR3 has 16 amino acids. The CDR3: CSARFGAGLSTDTQYF. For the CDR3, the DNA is TGCAGTGCTAGGTTTGGCGCGGGCCTTAGCACAGATACGCAGTATTTT.

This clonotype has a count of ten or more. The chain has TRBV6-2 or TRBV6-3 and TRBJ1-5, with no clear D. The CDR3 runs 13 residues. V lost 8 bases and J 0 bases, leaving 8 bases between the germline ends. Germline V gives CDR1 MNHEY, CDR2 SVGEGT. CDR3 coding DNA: TGTGCCAGCGCGTCAGATAGCAATCAGCCCCAGCATTTT. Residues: CASASDSNQPQHF.

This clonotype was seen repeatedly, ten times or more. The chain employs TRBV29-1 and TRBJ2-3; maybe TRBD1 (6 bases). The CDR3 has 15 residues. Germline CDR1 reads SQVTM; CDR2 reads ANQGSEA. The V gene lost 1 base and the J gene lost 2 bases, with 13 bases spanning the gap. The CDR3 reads CSVEVRGHYTDTQYF. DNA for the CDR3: TGCAGCGTTGAAGTTCGGGGACACTACACAGATACGCAGTATTTT.

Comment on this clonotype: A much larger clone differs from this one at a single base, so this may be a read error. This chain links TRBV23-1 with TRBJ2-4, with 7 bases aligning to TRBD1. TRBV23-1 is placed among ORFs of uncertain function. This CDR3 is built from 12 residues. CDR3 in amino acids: CADREAKNVQYF. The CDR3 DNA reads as TGCGCTGACAGGGAAGCCAAAAACGTTCAGTACTTC.

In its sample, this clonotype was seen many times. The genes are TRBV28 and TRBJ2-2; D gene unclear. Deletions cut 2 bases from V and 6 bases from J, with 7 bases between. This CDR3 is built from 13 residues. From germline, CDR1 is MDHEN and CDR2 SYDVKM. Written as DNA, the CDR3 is TGTGCCAGCAGTTTAGTACCTGCCGGGGAGCTGTTTTTT. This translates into CASSLVPAGELFF.

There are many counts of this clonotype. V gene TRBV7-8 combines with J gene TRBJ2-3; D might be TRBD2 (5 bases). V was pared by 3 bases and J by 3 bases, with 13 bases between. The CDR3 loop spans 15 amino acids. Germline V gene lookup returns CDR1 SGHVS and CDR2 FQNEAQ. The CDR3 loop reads CASSLTGKRTDTQYF. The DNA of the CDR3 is TGTGCCAGCAGCTTGACGGGGAAAAGGACAGATACGCAGTATTTT. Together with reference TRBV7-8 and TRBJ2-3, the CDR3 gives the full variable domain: GAGVSQSPRYKVAKRGQDVALRCDPISGHVSLFWYQQALGQGPEFLTYFQNEAQLDKSGLPSDRFFAERPEGSVSTLKIQRTQQEDSAVYLCASSLTGKRTDTQYFGPGTRLTVL.

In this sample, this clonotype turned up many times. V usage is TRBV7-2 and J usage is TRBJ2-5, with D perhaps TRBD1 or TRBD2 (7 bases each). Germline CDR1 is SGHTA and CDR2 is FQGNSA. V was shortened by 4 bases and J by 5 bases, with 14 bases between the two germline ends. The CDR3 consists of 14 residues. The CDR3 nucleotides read TGTGCCAGCAGCTCAGGGGGGGGGAGGGAGACCCAGTACTTC. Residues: CASSSGGGRETQYF.

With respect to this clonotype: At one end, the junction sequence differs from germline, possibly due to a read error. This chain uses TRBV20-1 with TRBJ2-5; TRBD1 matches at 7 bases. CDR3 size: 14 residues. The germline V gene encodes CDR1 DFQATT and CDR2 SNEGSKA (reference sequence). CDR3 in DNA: TGCAGTGCTAGAGGCGACAGGGTTCAAGAGGCCCAGTACTTC. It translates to CSARGDRVQEAQYF.

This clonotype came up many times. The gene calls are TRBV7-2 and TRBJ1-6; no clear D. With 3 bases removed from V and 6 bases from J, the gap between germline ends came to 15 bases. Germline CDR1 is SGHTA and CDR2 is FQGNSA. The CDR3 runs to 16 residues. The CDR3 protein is CASSFGFGSGNSPLHF. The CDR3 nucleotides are TGTGCCAGCAGCTTCGGGTTTGGTTCTGGTAATTCACCCCTCCACTTT.

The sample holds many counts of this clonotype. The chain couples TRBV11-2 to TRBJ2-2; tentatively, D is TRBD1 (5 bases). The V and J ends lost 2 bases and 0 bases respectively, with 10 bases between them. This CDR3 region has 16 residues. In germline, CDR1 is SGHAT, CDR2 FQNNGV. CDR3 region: CASSLPGWSNTGELFF. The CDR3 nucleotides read TGTGCCAGCAGCTTACCAGGGTGGTCGAACACCGGGGAGCTGTTTTTT.

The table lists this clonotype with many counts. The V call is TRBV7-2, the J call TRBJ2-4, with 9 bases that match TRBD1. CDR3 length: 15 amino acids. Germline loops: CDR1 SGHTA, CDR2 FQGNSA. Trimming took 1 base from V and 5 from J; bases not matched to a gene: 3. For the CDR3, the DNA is TGTGCCAGCAGCTTAGTGGGACAGGGCGAAAACATTCAGTACTTC. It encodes CASSLVGQGENIQYF.

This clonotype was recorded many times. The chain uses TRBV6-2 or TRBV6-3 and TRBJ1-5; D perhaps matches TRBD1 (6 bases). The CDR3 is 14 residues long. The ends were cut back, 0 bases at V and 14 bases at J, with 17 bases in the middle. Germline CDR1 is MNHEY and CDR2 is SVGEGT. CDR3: CASSYSSFGTFKHF. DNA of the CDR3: TGTGCCAGCAGTTACTCTTCGTTCGGGACATTCAAGCATTTT.

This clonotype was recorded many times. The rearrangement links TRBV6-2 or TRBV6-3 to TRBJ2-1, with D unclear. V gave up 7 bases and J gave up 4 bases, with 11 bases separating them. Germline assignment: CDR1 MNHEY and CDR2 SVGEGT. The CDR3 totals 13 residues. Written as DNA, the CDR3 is TGTGCCAGCAACTTACAGATATACAATGAGCAGTTCTTC. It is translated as CASNLQIYNEQFF.

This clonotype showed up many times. CDR3 sequence: CSARASERGGTYNEQFF. CDR3 bases: TGCAGTGCTAGAGCATCAGAGCGGGGGGGAACCTACAATGAGCAGTTCTTC. The rearrangement links TRBV20-1 to TRBJ2-1, with 10 bases aligning to TRBD2. The CDR3 loop spans 17 amino acids. The germline V gene has CDR1 DFQATT and CDR2 SNEGSKA (reference sequence). The V and J ends lost 1 base and 2 bases, in that order; junction bases with no gene match: 8.

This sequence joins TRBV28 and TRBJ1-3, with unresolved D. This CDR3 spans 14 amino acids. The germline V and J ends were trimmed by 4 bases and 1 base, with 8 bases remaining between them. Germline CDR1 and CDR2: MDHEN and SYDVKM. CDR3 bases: TGTGCCAGCAGTTCAAAGTCTTCTGGAAACACCATATATTTT. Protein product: CASSSKSSGNTIYF.

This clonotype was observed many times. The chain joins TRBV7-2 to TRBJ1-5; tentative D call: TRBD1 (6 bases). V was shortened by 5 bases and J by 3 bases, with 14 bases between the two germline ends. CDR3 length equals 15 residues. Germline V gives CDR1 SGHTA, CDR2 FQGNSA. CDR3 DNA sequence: TGTGCCAGCAGCCTTTGGGGGGGGGCCAATCAGCCCCAGCATTTT. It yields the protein CASSLWGGANQPQHF.

CDR3 region: CASSSPLRPTEAFF. The CDR3 bases are TGTGCCAGCAGCTCACCTCTCCGGCCCACTGAAGCTTTCTTT. The chain recombines TRBV7-9 with TRBJ1-1; D is ambiguous. V lost 4 bases and J lost 4, with 13 bases in between. Germline lookup yields CDR1 SEHNR and CDR2 FQNEAQ (reference sequence). There are 14 residues in the CDR3.

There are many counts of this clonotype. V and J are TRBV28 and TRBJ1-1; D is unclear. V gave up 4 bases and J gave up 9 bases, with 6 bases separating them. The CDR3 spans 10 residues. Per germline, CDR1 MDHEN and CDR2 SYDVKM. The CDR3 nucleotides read TGTGCCAGCAGTTCTGAAAAAGCTTTCTTT. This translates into CASSSEKAFF. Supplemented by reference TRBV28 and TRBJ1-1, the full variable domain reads DVKVTQSSRYLVKRTGEKVFLECVQDMDHENMFWYRQDPGLGLRLIYFSYDVKMKEKGDIPEGYSVSREKKERFSLILESASTNQTSMYLCASSSEKAFFGQGTRLTVV.

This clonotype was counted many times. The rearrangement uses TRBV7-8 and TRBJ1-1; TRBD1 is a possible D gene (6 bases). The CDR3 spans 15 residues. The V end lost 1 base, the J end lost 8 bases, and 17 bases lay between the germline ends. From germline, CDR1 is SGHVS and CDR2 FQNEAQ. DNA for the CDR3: TGTGCCAGCAGCTTAGTGGGTTTGGGACAAGGGGAAGCTTTCTTT. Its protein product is CASSLVGLGQGEAFF.

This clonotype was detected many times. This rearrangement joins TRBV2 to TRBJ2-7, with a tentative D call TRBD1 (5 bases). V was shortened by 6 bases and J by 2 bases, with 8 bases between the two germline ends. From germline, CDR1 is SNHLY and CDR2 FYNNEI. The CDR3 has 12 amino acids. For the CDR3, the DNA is TGTGCCAGCAGAGGGGCCGCCTACGAGCAGTACTTC. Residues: CASRGAAYEQYF.